This TCR beta chain is drawn from a study of T cell responses to AZD1222 COVID-19 vaccine. The assay was immunoSEQ multiplex PCR, and TCRdb's table has in-frame clones only and misses some. The sample has about 170,000 clones, around nine tenths seen once. V lost 6 bases and J lost 0; bases outside the gene matches: 5. The CDR3 sequence is 14 residues long. Germline CDR1 is SEHNR and CDR2 is FQNEAQ (reference sequence). The clonotype was recovered from an adult who received the AZD1222 COVID-19 vaccine. The sequencing here drew on peripheral blood, taken 28 days after the second AZD1222 dose. The rearrangement uses TRBV7-9 and TRBJ2-7; 7 bases fit TRBD2. The CDR3 here is CASSERGPSYEQYF. CDR3 DNA: TGTGCCAGCAGTGAGCGGGGCCCCTCCTACGAGCAGTACTTC. Full variable domain (missing parts from reference TRBV7-9 and TRBJ2-7): DTGVSQNPRHKITKRGQNVTFRCDPISEHNRLYWYRQTLGQGPEFLTYFQNEAQLEKSRLLSDRFSAERPKGSFSTLEIQRTEQGDSAMYLCASSERGPSYEQYFGPGTRLTVT.